This T cell receptor beta chain was sequenced for a study of T cell responses to AZD1222 COVID-19 vaccine. Study results and caveats: CD4 TCRs associated with vaccination spanned spike, dominating at 160-218 and 743-854.

TCRdb's copy holds only in-frame clones and misses some; the assay was immunoSEQ multiplex PCR. The data show some 130,000 clones, 86% seen once. Worth noting for this clone: What it binds is not known.

The length of the CDR3 is 17 residues. From germline, CDR1 is LGHDT and CDR2 YNNKEL (reference sequence). The V and J ends lost 1 base and 2 bases respectively, with 18 bases between them. The rearrangement joins TRBV3-1 (or the pseudogene TRBV3-2) to TRBJ2-7, with D tentatively TRBD2 (6 bases). The receptor comes from an adult in good health. The source material was peripheral blood, sampled on day 0 of AZD1222 vaccination. The CDR3 DNA reads as TGTGCCAGCAGCCAAGTCCCCGGGACTGCTCCAGCCTACGAGCAGTACTTC. It is translated as CASSQVPGTAPAYEQYF.